A single sample is the source of the 2 T cell receptor beta chains below, sequenced in a study of blood T cells in healthy people across ages. Together with a sample-barcoded 5' primer, a J-beta primer mix was included in a second PCR lasting 7 to 11 cycles. TCRdb itself ran the 5' RACE reads through MiXCR, one entry per CDR3 protein. Among hundreds of thousands of distinct CDR3 sequences, about 30% were seen once, and the ten largest hold around 16%. The sequencing input was blood. Receptors were obtained from a woman at least 80 years old in good health.

There are many counts of this clonotype. The chain has TRBV7-2 and TRBJ2-5; TRBD2 agrees at 12 bases. CDR1 is SGHTA and CDR2 is FQGNSA in the germline V gene. The CDR3 length is 17 residues. The ends lost 1 base at V and 5 bases at J; junction bases unmatched: 8. CDR3 sequence: CASSLVRLAGGPETQYF. CDR3 nucleotide sequence: TGTGCCAGCAGCTTAGTGAGGCTAGCGGGGGGGCCGGAGACCCAGTACTTC.

The sample holds many counts of this clonotype. The chain carries TRBV14 and TRBJ2-7, with D possibly called TRBD1 or TRBD2 (6 bases each). Germline assignment: CDR1 SGHDN and CDR2 FVKESK. The CDR3 is 13 amino acids. Trimming cost V 7 bases and J 7 bases, with 17 bases left between them. The CDR3 loop is CASNRDSFGEQYF. In DNA form, the CDR3 reads TGTGCCAGCAACAGGGACTCCTTCGGAGAGCAGTACTTC. Using reference TRBV14 and TRBJ2-7 for the parts outside the CDR3, the full variable domain is EAGVTQFPSHSVIEKGQTVTLRCDPISGHDNLYWYRRVMGKEIKFLLHFVKESKQDESGMPNNRFLAERTGGTYSTLKVQPAELEDSGVYFCASNRDSFGEQYFGPGTRLTVT.